This T cell receptor beta chain was profiled in a study of blood T cell repertoires in COVID-19. Study-level information: COVID-19 samples collected from the United States, Italy and Spain covered acute and convalescent phases. T cells, B-cell-depleted T cells, or PBMCs supplied cDNA or gDNA.

The J segment lost 3 bases and the V segment lost 4 bases, leaving 6 bases of the junction unmatched. The CDR3 contains 16 residues. Looked up from germline, CDR1 is SGHVS and CDR2 is FNYEAQ. Study processing details: It was from reference gene primer amplification that nucleated cell counts were estimated. Clones were sequenced by immunoSEQ multiplex PCR, and TCRdb holds only the in-frame ones, with some missing. The V and J calls and the clone size are those of that table, but D and trimming were determined from the DNA. The table records about 170,000 clones, more than 85% of them present only once.

The sample taken for sequencing was peripheral blood. The chain has TRBV7-6 and TRBJ2-2, with 9 bases lining up with TRBD1. The origin of this receptor is a woman of 80 years or more in a cohort sampled during active or convalescent COVID-19. CDR3 nucleotides: TGTGCCAGCAGCTCTCACAGGGGGCGGGACACCGGGGAGCTGTTTTTT. This gives the protein CASSSHRGRDTGELFF.